The clone carrying this TCR beta chain was counted a single time. Its antigen is unknown. Primers: 60 Vbeta forward and 13 Jbeta reverse. Sequencing was performed with immunoSEQ multiplex PCR; in TCRdb, only in-frame clones are kept and a portion is missing. The table includes around 150,000 clones, approximately 79% detected once. Per germline, CDR1 MDHEN and CDR2 SYDVKM. The V and J ends lost 6 bases and 4 bases, in that order; junction bases with no gene match: 2. There are 13 residues in the CDR3. The data were taken from a study of cytomegalovirus exposure and HLA in healthy donors. The wider study: When 398 donors were genotyped, about 86% of them were found to fall in the Caucasian-associated ancestry cluster.

Study conclusions and caveats: According to the study, 160 or so TCR beta chains were cytomegalovirus-associated.

This TCR was sampled from a man between 45 and 60 years old in good health and CMV-seropositive. Sample: PBMCs. V is TRBV28 and J is TRBJ2-7; 11 bases agree with TRBD1. CDR3 nucleotides: TGTGCCAGCAGCGGGACAGGGGGTTACGAGCAGTACTTC. Translated, it gives CASSGTGGYEQYF.